The source of this TCR beta chain is a study of blood T cell repertoires in COVID-19. TCRdb's table, derived via immunoSEQ multiplex PCR, lists solely in-frame clones and lacks some. The table records about 330,000 clones, around 87% of them present only once. In assigning cohorts, the study relied on participant-reported clinical history. This receptor was obtained from a woman in her 30s who had recovered from COVID-19. Sequences were obtained from PBMCs or T cells enriched from blood (not recorded which).

The CDR3 DNA is TGTGCCAGCAGGGCCCCAGGGGTTGCAAACACCATATATTTT. Its protein is CASRAPGVANTIYF. The rearrangement uses TRBV2 and TRBJ1-3, with D perhaps TRBD1 (6 bases). Germline V gene sequence: CDR1 SNHLY, CDR2 FYNNEI. The CDR3 length is 14 residues. V lost 6 bases and J lost 6, with 15 bases in between.